This T cell receptor beta chain appears in the sequencing data of a study of control samples from healthy donors and cancer patients. Germline CDR1 and CDR2: ENHRY and SYGVKD. V gave up 5 bases and J gave up 3 bases; unmatched junction bases: 4. The CDR3 contains 14 residues. Clones were sequenced by immunoSEQ multiplex PCR, and TCRdb holds only the in-frame ones, with some missing. Among 74,000 or so clones, about 89% were seen once, and the ten largest hold over 5.5%. The clonotype comes from a man between 45 and 60 years old in good health. Specimen: blood. This chain links TRBV10-3 with TRBJ2-7, with 10 bases identical to TRBD2. CDR3 DNA: TGTGCCATCAGTCTAGCGGGGGACCGCTACGAGCAGTACTTC. Amino acids: CAISLAGDRYEQYF.